One sample yielded the 5 T cell receptor beta chains listed below, sequenced in a study of CD8 T cells in ankylosing spondylitis. TCRdb re-derived calls from the 5' RACE reads in MiXCR, one entry per CDR3 protein. The data contain approximately 200,000 distinct CDR3 sequences, 10% to 15% of them singletons. Source material: blood, either unsorted or a sorted T cell fraction (not recorded which). The receptors stem from a female donor with ankylosing spondylitis or in good health (not recorded which).

In its sample, this clonotype was seen many times. This chain links TRBV4-2 with TRBJ2-1; 7 positions agree with TRBD1. Germline V gives CDR1 LGHNA, CDR2 YNFKEQ. The CDR3 sequence is 16 residues long. The ends lost 2 bases at V and 7 bases at J; junction bases unmatched: 11. The CDR3 loop reads CASSQLPGTDLNEQFF. The CDR3 nucleotides read TGTGCCAGCAGCCAACTTCCCGGGACAGACTTAAATGAGCAGTTCTTC.

The chain recombines TRBV7-2 with TRBJ2-5, with 13 bases matching TRBD2. The V gene end was trimmed by 7 bases and the J gene end by 5 bases; junction bases not matched to a gene: 7. Germline CDR1 is SGHTA and CDR2 is FQGNSA. The length of the CDR3 is 15 residues. The CDR3 DNA sequence: TGTGCCAGCACCGCGACTAGCGGGAGGCTCGAGACCCAGTACTTC. Translating it yields CASTATSGRLETQYF. Full variable domain (remainder filled in from reference TRBV7-2 and TRBJ2-5): GAGVSQSPSNKVTEKGKDVELRCDPISGHTALYWYRQSLGQGLEFLIYFQGNSAPDKSGLPSDRFSAERTGGSVSTLTIQRTQQEDSAVYLCASTATSGRLETQYFGPGTRLLVL.

As regards this clonotype: This may be a read error, as it is one base from a much larger clone. The chain carries TRBV29-1 and TRBJ1-1, with D uncertain. Germline CDR1 SQVTM, CDR2 ANQGSEA. This CDR3 has 13 amino acids. The V end was cut by 5 bases, the J end by 1 base, with 11 bases between. The CDR3 sequence: CSVSRQKNTEAFF. Here the CDR3 DNA reads TGCAGCGTTTCCCGGCAGAAGAACACTGAAGCTTTCTTT. The entire variable domain, with the rest obtained from reference TRBV29-1 and TRBJ1-1, is as follows: SAVISQKPSRDICQRGTSLTIQCQVDSQVTMMFWYRQQPGQSLTLIATANQGSEATYESGFVIDKFPISRPNLTFSTLTVSNMSPEDSSIYLCSVSRQKNTEAFFGQGTRLTVV.

This clonotype was detected ten times or more. This chain links TRBV6-5 with TRBJ2-2, with 14 bases identical to TRBD2. The CDR3 extends over 17 amino acids. CDR1 and CDR2 (germline): MNHEY, SVGAGI. Trimming at V came to 2 bases and at J to 7 bases, leaving 6 bases not matched to a gene. CDR3 sequence (DNA): TGTGCCAGCAGTTACAGCGGGACTAGCGGGAGAATCGGGGAGCTGTTTTTT. This sequence encodes CASSYSGTSGRIGELFF.

This clonotype has a count of ten or more. This chain joins TRBV6-2 or TRBV6-3 and TRBJ2-2, with D unclear. Germline CDR1 reads MNHEY; CDR2 reads SVGEGT. Deletions cut 8 bases from V and 1 base from J, with 8 bases between. The length of the CDR3 is 13 residues. The CDR3 sequence is CASGELNTGELFF. CDR3 DNA sequence: TGTGCCAGCGGCGAATTGAACACCGGGGAGCTGTTTTTT.